Listed below are T cell receptor beta chains from one sample, sequenced in a study of blood T cell repertoires in COVID-19. Method: immunoSEQ multiplex PCR; TCRdb's copy keeps in-frame clones and lacks some. The sample consists of about 59,000 clones, approximately 79% of them appearing once. Sequencing was carried out using peripheral blood. These receptors all come from a woman in her 70s with acute or convalescent COVID-19. Both conserved end residues are part of each CDR3. Each record gives: D gene, clone size, J gene, V gene, CDR3 length, CDR3 DNA, CDR3 protein. A D gene is named only where the DNA matches it firmly. The size of a clone is reported for some rows only, either as once, few or many, or as a class for expanded clones.

D: .; size: .; J: TRBJ2-7; V: TRBV28; length: 15; DNA: TGTGCCAGCAGCTCGACCGCGAGAGGAGGCTACGAGCAGTACTTC; CDR3: CASSSTARGGYEQYF
D: .; size: .; J: TRBJ2-7; V: TRBV11-2; length: 17; DNA: TGTGCCAGCAGCTTAGATGTCCGCGGGGGCTATTCTTACGAGCAGTACTTC; CDR3: CASSLDVRGGYSYEQYF
D: .; size: .; J: TRBJ1-5; V: TRBV4-3; length: 16; DNA: TGCGCCAGCAGCCAATCAGTCCAGGCCCCCAATCAGCCCCAGCATTTT; CDR3: CASSQSVQAPNQPQHF
D: .; size: .; J: TRBJ1-3; V: TRBV5-4; length: 14; DNA: TGTGCCAGCAGCTTGCCAGGGACAGGAAACACCATATATTTT; CDR3: CASSLPGTGNTIYF
D: TRBD2; size: .; J: TRBJ2-3; V: TRBV9; length: 17; DNA: TGTGCCAGCAGCGTAGATGATAGCGGGGGGGCCAGGGATACGCAGTATTTT; CDR3: CASSVDDSGGARDTQYF
D: .; size: .; J: TRBJ2-7; V: TRBV7-9; length: 14; DNA: TGTGCCAGCAGCTTTAACTCCCGCGGCTACGAGCAGTACTTC; CDR3: CASSFNSRGYEQYF
D: .; size: .; J: TRBJ2-5; V: TRBV19; length: 13; DNA: TGTGCCAGTAGTATAGAGATCAGGGGAGCCCAGTACTTC; CDR3: CASSIEIRGAQYF
D: .; size: .; J: TRBJ1-1; V: TRBV6-2/TRBV6-3; length: 11; DNA: TGTGCCAGCAGTTATACAGCAGAAGCTTTCTTT; CDR3: CASSYTAEAFF
D: .; size: .; J: TRBJ1-5; V: TRBV5-1; length: 14; DNA: TGCGCCAGCAGCGCAGAGGGGGGCAATCAGCCCCAGCATTTT; CDR3: CASSAEGGNQPQHF
D: TRBD1; size: .; J: TRBJ1-3; V: TRBV4-1; length: 16; DNA: TGCGCCAGCAGCCGCCCGGGACAGGATTCTGGAAACACCATATATTTT; CDR3: CASSRPGQDSGNTIYF
D: TRBD1; size: .; J: TRBJ2-4; V: TRBV6-1; length: 16; DNA: TGTGCCAGCAGTGGTACAGGGGCGTCGGCCAAAAACATTCAGTACTTC; CDR3: CASSGTGASAKNIQYF
D: .; size: .; J: TRBJ1-4; V: TRBV15; length: 16; DNA: TGTGCCACCAGCAGCCTCACAGGGCAGGGTGAGGAAAAACTGTTTTTT; CDR3: CATSSLTGQGEEKLFF
D: .; size: .; J: TRBJ2-7; V: TRBV1; length: 14; DNA: TGCACCAGCAGCCAAGAGCGGACTTCGGGGGAGCAGTACTTC; CDR3: CTSSQERTSGEQYF
D: TRBD1; size: .; J: TRBJ1-4; V: TRBV6-2/TRBV6-3; length: 16; DNA: TGTGCCAGCAGCTCCTACGGACAGGGGGTGCCTGAAAAACTGTTTTTT; CDR3: CASSSYGQGVPEKLFF
D: TRBD1; size: .; J: TRBJ1-1; V: TRBV18; length: 16; DNA: TGTGCCAGCTCACTAGGACGACAGGGGCCCAACACTGAAGCTTTCTTT; CDR3: CASSLGRQGPNTEAFF
D: TRBD1; size: .; J: TRBJ2-7; V: TRBV19; length: 14; DNA: TGTGCCAGTAGCCTACAGGGGGTCTCCTACGAGCAGTACTTC; CDR3: CASSLQGVSYEQYF
D: TRBD1; size: .; J: TRBJ1-1; V: TRBV28; length: 15; DNA: TGTGCCAGCAGCCGACAGGGGTACATGAACACTGAAGCTTTCTTT; CDR3: CASSRQGYMNTEAFF
D: TRBD2; size: .; J: TRBJ2-1; V: TRBV25-1; length: 15; DNA: TGTGCCAGCAGTGAGTCTGGCGGGGGGCGTCACGAACAGTTCTTC; CDR3: CASSESGGGRHEQFF
D: .; size: .; J: TRBJ1-5; V: TRBV19; length: 13; DNA: TGTGCCAGTAGTATTGTAGAAAATCAGCCCCAGCATTTT; CDR3: CASSIVENQPQHF
D: TRBD2; size: .; J: TRBJ2-7; V: TRBV5-1; length: 16; DNA: TGCGCCAGCACCCTAAACCCGGGGGGTAGCTCCTACGAGCAGTACTTC; CDR3: CASTLNPGGSSYEQYF
D: TRBD1; size: few; J: TRBJ1-6; V: TRBV4-2; length: 16; DNA: TGTGCCAGCAGCCAAGATTTAGTTGCAGGGGGATTACCCCTCCACTTT; CDR3: CASSQDLVAGGLPLHF
D: .; size: .; J: TRBJ2-7; V: TRBV18; length: 15; DNA: TGTGCCAGCTCCCCATCAGGGTCCCCGACCTACGAGCAGTACTTC; CDR3: CASSPSGSPTYEQYF
D: TRBD1; size: .; J: TRBJ1-2; V: TRBV5-4; length: 17; DNA: TGTGCCAGCAGCCCCCGGACAGGTACTGTTGCGAACTATGGCTACACCTTC; CDR3: CASSPRTGTVANYGYTF
D: .; size: .; J: TRBJ2-3; V: TRBV20-1; length: 11; DNA: TGCAGTGCTTTAAGCGTGGATACGCAGTATTTT; CDR3: CSALSVDTQYF
D: .; size: few; J: TRBJ1-3; V: TRBV11-2; length: 14; DNA: TGTGCCAGCTCCCTAGGCTCCTCTGGAAACACCATATATTTT; CDR3: CASSLGSSGNTIYF
D: .; size: .; J: TRBJ2-4; V: TRBV19; length: 15; DNA: TGTGCCAGTAGGCCAGGGGGGCCTAGCAAAAACATTCAGTACTTC; CDR3: CASRPGGPSKNIQYF
D: .; size: .; J: TRBJ2-3; V: TRBV5-1; length: 14; DNA: TGCGCCAGCAGCCCGGGACTCTCCGGAGTTACGCAGTATTTT; CDR3: CASSPGLSGVTQYF
D: .; size: .; J: TRBJ1-2; V: TRBV19; length: 14; DNA: TGTGCCAGTAGTACCCCACAGGAGTGGAATGGCTACACCTTC; CDR3: CASSTPQEWNGYTF
D: .; size: .; J: TRBJ1-6; V: TRBV3-1/TRBV3-2; length: 16; DNA: TGTGCCAGCAGCCCTTCGGAGGCGATCTATAATTCACCCCTCCACTTT; CDR3: CASSPSEAIYNSPLHF
D: TRBD1; size: .; J: TRBJ1-2; V: TRBV25-1; length: 14; DNA: TGTGCCAGCAGATCTGGGACAGGGGACTATGGCTACACCTTC; CDR3: CASRSGTGDYGYTF
D: .; size: .; J: TRBJ1-2; V: TRBV1; length: 15; DNA: TGCACCAGCAGCCCCGAGAGGGGGGGAGGCTATGGCTACACCTTC; CDR3: CTSSPERGGGYGYTF
D: TRBD1; size: .; J: TRBJ1-2; V: TRBV7-7; length: 15; DNA: TGTGCTAGCAGCCAACTGGACAGGTCTAACTATGGCTACACCTTC; CDR3: CASSQLDRSNYGYTF